These 20 T cell receptor beta chains were all obtained from the same sample, sequenced in a study of radiotherapy plus CTLA-4 blockade in lung cancer. Libraries were prepared by immunoSEQ multiplex PCR; TCRdb keeps only in-frame clonotypes and omits some of them. The top ten clones hold 0.75% to 0.85% of a sample with about 95,000 clones, 80% to 90% of them seen once. Sequences were derived from peripheral blood, sampled from a patient treated with radiotherapy plus ipilimumab. Receptor source: a human donor with non-small cell lung cancer who had stable disease on radiotherapy plus ipilimumab.

The chain combines TRBV5-4 with TRBJ2-4; the D gene is possibly TRBD1 (5 bases). V lost 0 bases to trimming and J lost 7 bases, with 11 bases between them. Germline V gene lookup returns CDR1 SGHNT and CDR2 YYREEE (reference sequence). This CDR3 has 14 amino acids. This CDR3 reads CASSLGGKGNIQYF. The CDR3 nucleotides are TGTGCCAGCAGCTTGGGGGGAAAGGGGAACATTCAGTACTTC.

The chain uses TRBV5-4 and TRBJ2-6; no firm D call. From germline, CDR1 is SGHNT and CDR2 YYREEE (reference sequence). The V end lost 2 bases, the J end lost 0 bases, and 3 bases lay between the germline ends. This CDR3 spans 14 amino acids. In DNA, the CDR3 is TGTGCCAGCAGCTTCCCCTCTGGGGCCAACGTCCTGACTTTC. Translated: CASSFPSGANVLTF.

This chain joins TRBV28 and TRBJ1-3, with TRBD1 matching 10 bases. J lost 4 bases, V lost 11 bases, and 8 bases had no gene match. CDR1 is MDHEN, CDR2 SYDVKM, per germline. There are 14 residues in the CDR3. This CDR3 is CACSGTGVGNTIYF. CDR3 in DNA: TGTGCCTGCTCCGGGACAGGGGTAGGAAACACCATATATTTT.

The J gene is TRBJ1-4, the V gene TRBV29-1, with 7 positions matching TRBD1. From germline, CDR1 is SQVTM and CDR2 ANQGSEA. The CDR3 has 13 residues. V shed 7 bases, J shed 4 bases, and the junction held 6 bases outside the gene matches. This CDR3 is CSGKDRINEKLFF. DNA for the CDR3: TGCAGCGGCAAGGACAGGATTAATGAAAAACTGTTTTTT.

This chain connects TRBV7-9 to TRBJ1-5, with no clear D. The germline V and J ends were trimmed by 1 base and 5 bases, with 9 bases remaining between them. Germline assignment: CDR1 SEHNR and CDR2 FQNEAQ (reference sequence). This CDR3 comprises 14 residues. The CDR3 DNA follows: TGTGCCAGCAGCTTAGGAGGGCCCGATCAGCCCCAGCATTTT. Translation gives CASSLGGPDQPQHF. Based on the CDR3 plus reference TRBV7-9 and TRBJ1-5, the full variable domain is DTGVSQNPRHKITKRGQNVTFRCDPISEHNRLYWYRQTLGQGPEFLTYFQNEAQLEKSRLLSDRFSAERPKGSFSTLEIQRTEQGDSAMYLCASSLGGPDQPQHFGDGTRLSIL.

With respect to this clone: The identical CDR3 is also encoded by other nucleotide sequences in the sample. The chain joins TRBV27 to TRBJ2-1; 11 positions match TRBD2. This CDR3 has 16 amino acids. Germline assignment: CDR1 MNHEY and CDR2 SMNVEV (reference sequence). J lost 7 bases, V lost 3 bases, and 8 bases had no gene match. The CDR3 coding sequence is TGTGCCAGCAGTTTTAGAAAGACTAGCGGGACAAATGAGCAGTTCTTC. Translation gives CASSFRKTSGTNEQFF.

This chain connects TRBV4-1 to TRBJ2-1; TRBD2 aligns across 10 bases. V shed 9 bases, J shed 4 bases, and the junction held 6 bases outside the gene matches. The CDR3 is made up of 14 amino acids. Germline V lookup: CDR1 MGHRA, CDR2 YSYEKL. The CDR3 region is CASSGLAVYNEQFF. For the CDR3, the DNA is TGCGCCAGTTCCGGACTAGCGGTGTACAATGAGCAGTTCTTC.

The chain couples TRBV28 to TRBJ1-5, with 8 positions matching TRBD1. Germline V gene data show CDR1 as MDHEN and CDR2 as SYDVKM. The CDR3 loop spans 15 amino acids. Germline trimming cut 4 bases from V and 3 bases from J; bases unmatched to any gene: 5. CDR3 sequence: CASSYGDRFNQPQHF. CDR3 bases: TGTGCCAGCAGTTACGGGGACAGGTTCAATCAGCCCCAGCATTTT.

J is TRBJ2-3 and V is TRBV28; 9 bases are a match to TRBD1. The CDR3 has 14 amino acids. CDR1 and CDR2 from the germline V gene are MDHEN and SYDVKM. The V and J ends lost 7 bases and 1 base, in that order; junction bases with no gene match: 3. CDR3 coding DNA: TGTGCCAGCACCCGGACAGGGGGCACAGATACGCAGTATTTT. Amino acid sequence: CASTRTGGTDTQYF.

This clone appeared a single time. This specimen includes other DNA sequences encoding the same CDR3. The V and J genes are TRBV9 and TRBJ1-1; the D is unclear. Looked up from germline, CDR1 is SGDLS and CDR2 is YYNGEE. V was shortened by 4 bases and J by 3 bases, with 13 bases between the two germline ends. The CDR3 loop spans 14 amino acids. The CDR3 nucleotides are TGTGCCAGCAGCTTTTTCGACCGGGACACTGAAGCTTTCTTT. It encodes CASSFFDRDTEAFF.

The chain joins TRBV29-1 to TRBJ1-4, with 8 bases identical to TRBD1. Germline trimming cut 3 bases from V and 10 bases from J; bases unmatched to any gene: 10. This CDR3 is 14 amino acids long. Looked up from germline, CDR1 is SQVTM and CDR2 is ANQGSEA. CDR3 amino acids: CSVEILGQGGKLFF. The CDR3 DNA sequence: TGCAGCGTTGAGATTCTCGGACAGGGAGGAAAACTGTTTTTT.

The sample holds a few counts of this clone. The chain uses TRBV18 and TRBJ2-7, with 7 bases lining up with TRBD1. The CDR3 spans 13 residues. Germline CDR1 reads KGHSH; CDR2 reads LQKENI. V dropped 4 bases and J dropped 2; count of bases not matched to a gene: 2. The CDR3 spells CASSRDSPYEQYF. The CDR3 region has the DNA TGTGCCAGCTCACGGGACAGCCCCTACGAGCAGTACTTC.

The chain couples TRBV2 to TRBJ1-5; a possible D gene is TRBD1 (6 bases). The CDR3 sequence is 15 residues long. Germline assignment: CDR1 SNHLY and CDR2 FYNNEI. Deletions cut 6 bases from V and 0 bases from J, with 12 bases between. The CDR3 DNA reads TGTGCCAGCAGCGGAGGGGGACTTAGCAATCAGCCCCAGCATTTT. Encoded protein: CASSGGGLSNQPQHF.

This clone was seen only once. The chain has TRBV5-1 and TRBJ2-3; D perhaps matches TRBD2 (6 bases). Germline V gene lookup returns CDR1 SGHRS and CDR2 YFSETQ. This CDR3 has 14 residues. V lost 3 bases and J lost 6, with 14 bases in between. CDR3 amino acids: CASSWGLSEDTQYF. For the CDR3, the DNA is TGCGCCAGCAGCTGGGGACTTTCAGAGGATACGCAGTATTTT.

The chain links TRBV2 to TRBJ1-1; D remains ambiguous. In germline, CDR1 is SNHLY, CDR2 FYNNEI. Between the trimmed V and J ends, which lost 10 bases and 0 bases, there was a span of 9 bases. The CDR3 has 12 residues. CDR3: CATLQLNTEAFF. As DNA, the CDR3 is TGTGCCACACTACAGCTGAACACTGAAGCTTTCTTT.

This clone was found once. The CDR3 here is CASTRRGENTEAFF. The DNA of the CDR3 is TGTGCCAGCACCCGAAGGGGCGAGAACACTGAAGCTTTCTTT. The genes are TRBV11-2 and TRBJ1-1; perhaps TRBD1 as D (5 bases). This CDR3 is 14 amino acids long. The V end lost 7 bases, the J end lost 1 base, and 13 bases lay between the germline ends. Germline CDR1 SGHAT, CDR2 FQNNGV.

This clone came up a few times. This sequence joins TRBV4-1 and TRBJ2-7; a weak D match, TRBD2 (5 bases). Per the germline V gene, CDR1 is MGHRA and CDR2 is YSYEKL. The CDR3 totals 12 residues. The V end lost 5 bases, the J end lost 6 bases, and 11 bases lay between the germline ends. The CDR3 protein is CASSSSFGEQYF. The CDR3 nucleotides read TGCGCCAGCAGCTCTAGCTTTGGCGAGCAGTACTTC.

The genes are TRBV6-5 and TRBJ2-2; D is tentatively TRBD1 or TRBD2 (5 bases each). Trimming shortened V by 8 bases and J by 0 bases, and 7 bases separated the two germline ends. Germline CDR1 is MNHEY and CDR2 is SVGAGI. The CDR3 contains 13 residues. CDR3 amino acids: CASRDPNTGELFF. CDR3 bases: TGTGCCAGCCGGGACCCGAACACCGGGGAGCTGTTTTTT.

The V call is TRBV19, the J call TRBJ2-1, with D possibly matching TRBD1 (5 bases). Trimming took 6 bases from V and 9 from J, leaving 12 bases between them. CDR1 LNHDA and CDR2 SQIVND come from the germline V gene (reference sequence). There are 12 residues in the CDR3. CDR3 residues: CASRDQGGEQFF. CDR3 nucleotide sequence: TGTGCCAGTAGAGACCAGGGCGGTGAGCAGTTCTTC.

This sequence joins TRBV6-5 and TRBJ2-1; no definite D call. CDR3 length: 15 residues. CDR1 and CDR2 (germline): MNHEY, SVGAGI. The V end was cut by 6 bases, the J end by 2 bases, with 14 bases between. In DNA, the CDR3 is TGTGCCAGCAGCCGCGTGATAAACGCCTACAATGAGCAGTTCTTC. This codes for CASSRVINAYNEQFF.